This is a list of T cell receptor beta chains from one sample in a study of early T cells in non-severe SARS-CoV-2 infection. TCRdb re-called the 5' RACE reads through MiXCR, storing one row per CDR3 protein. This sample has about 49,000 distinct CDR3 sequences, with 12% found just once. The sequenced sample was whole blood. These receptors all stem from an adult who was a healthcare worker with PCR-confirmed SARS-CoV-2 infection or an uninfected control (not recorded which). The conserved cysteine and the conserved F or W are not part of the CDR3 here.

TRBV5-6 | ASNPRRLNSPLH
TRBV3-1 | ASSQERLAKNIQY
TRBV7-2 | ASSAAWGTEAF
TRBV30 | AWGVRQPNSPLH
TRBV28 | ATRGQLYEQY
TRBV7-6 | ASSSGLEGETQY
TRBV5-1 | ASSVRVDGELF
TRBV18 | ASSLGGDSSTGELF
TRBV6-5 | ASTSPRGADTQY
TRBV9 | ASSLPYGGLSSYEQY
TRBV7-6 | ASSLAGGTDTQY
TRBV11-2 | ASSLWGGTSYNEQF
TRBV19 | ASGLADRTQY
TRBV15 | ATSRDLGNNEQF
TRBV19 | ASTRRGTNEKLF
TRBV14 | ASSQRQRPKSSYNEQF
TRBV20-1 | SASSGGGYGYT
TRBV6-5 | ASSYQGGGRPDTQY
TRBV20-1 | SARQGEVQPQH
TRBV7-2 | ASSPSAVSYNEQF
TRBV7-9 | ASSHSTTTGQGSGANVLT
TRBV12-3/TRBV12-4 | ASTFMNTEAF
TRBV12-3/TRBV12-4 | ASSLKGLAGGLNGEQF
TRBV19 | ASSSAGRGYGYT
TRBV28 | ASSLPRRESGYT
TRBV7-2 | ASSSLSAGGWYNEQF
TRBV7-9 | ASSLAFGEQANSYEQY
TRBV18 | ASSPTRQNTEAF
TRBV18 | ASSGPGDTEAF
TRBV27 | ASSPTRMNYGYT
TRBV5-3 | ARSLATSNTEAF
TRBV20-1 | SARDDSPNEQF
TRBV6-5 | ASSAGRSYEQY
TRBV5-4 | ASSLGTFRDEQY
TRBV5-4 | ASSLDQANYGYT
TRBV19 | ASSTGLAGGETQY
TRBV28 | ASSLARYEQY
TRBV11-1 | ASSYGTREDSPLH
TRBV5-6 | ASSPLAVRADETQY
TRBV3-1 | ASSQDRTTYGNTIY
TRBV3-1 | ASSQVGGGSYNEQF
TRBV5-1 | ASSLEGTGGHNSPLH
TRBV4-2 | ASSQEEGQPEAF
TRBV5-4 | ASSLATRAGDTQY
TRBV2 | ASSDRFNSPLH
TRBV5-1 | ASSSGSSQETQY